Included here is one T cell receptor beta chain sequence, with context. Trimming took off 4 bases at V and 0 bases at J, with 16 bases between the two ends. The CDR3 is made up of 17 amino acids. Germline CDR1 reads GTSNPN; CDR2 reads SVGIG (reference sequence). The PCR contained 60 Vbeta and 13 Jbeta primers. Assay: immunoSEQ multiplex PCR; the TCRdb copy retains only in-frame clones and omits some. The repertoire holds some 150,000 clones, with roughly 77% as singletons. This sample stems from a study of cytomegalovirus exposure and HLA in healthy donors. Sequencing was carried out using PBMCs. V usage is TRBV30 and J usage is TRBJ2-6, with D tentatively TRBD1 (7 bases). This TCR was sampled from a human donor in good health. The CDR3 is CAWTGLEGASGANVLTF. Written as DNA, the CDR3 is TGTGCCTGGACTGGGCTGGAGGGGGCCTCTGGGGCCAACGTCCTGACTTTC.